This T cell receptor (beta chain) was sequenced for a study of spatial heterogeneity in lung cancer. This clonotype was seen at least ten times. TCRdb reprocessed the 5' RACE reads with MiXCR, giving one entry per CDR3 protein. The sample lists about 48,000 distinct CDR3 sequences; less than 5.5% were seen once. V lost 2 bases, J lost 6 bases, and 9 bases lay in between. Germline lookup yields CDR1 KGHDR and CDR2 SFDVKD. This CDR3 is built from 14 residues. Regarding time point: sample taken at primary tumor resection. The J gene is TRBJ2-2, the V gene TRBV24-1; a possible D gene is TRBD1 (6 bases). The sequences come from PBMCs, collected at surgery. The receptor comes from a male donor with early-stage non-small cell lung cancer. The CDR3 DNA follows: TGTGCCACCAGTGATTGGCAGGGGTCCGGGGAGCTGTTTTTT. This sequence encodes CATSDWQGSGELFF.